Following are 14 T cell receptor beta chains from one sample sequenced in a study of CD8+ T cells in alopecia areata. RNA extraction and reverse transcription yielded cDNA as sequencing template. Clones were sequenced by immunoSEQ multiplex PCR, and TCRdb holds only the in-frame ones, with some missing. The sample carries hundreds of thousands of clones, about two thirds recorded once. The sequences come from CD4+ T cells sorted from blood, collected at week 0. The receptors here all came from a human donor with alopecia areata.

The chain has TRBV4-1 and TRBJ2-3; no clear D. V was trimmed by 2 bases and J by 2 bases, leaving 14 bases between them. Germline V CDR1 and CDR2: MGHRA, YSYEKL. The CDR3 totals 16 residues. DNA of the CDR3: TGCGCCAGCAGCCAACCGGGTAGACACACCACAGATACGCAGTATTTT. This gives the protein CASSQPGRHTTDTQYF.

This clone was detected a few times. The rearrangement links TRBV7-2 to TRBJ2-1; D remains ambiguous. Germline V lookup: CDR1 SGHTA, CDR2 FQGNSA. The CDR3 is 12 residues long. V shed 3 bases and J shed 7 bases, with 7 bases lying between them. CDR3 sequence: CASSLGRNEQFF. CDR3 bases: TGTGCCAGCAGCTTGGGTCGTAATGAGCAGTTCTTC.

In its sample, this clone was seen a few times. The V call is TRBV4-3, the J call TRBJ1-2; no clear D gene. V was pared by 0 bases and J by 7 bases, with 15 bases between. CDR3 size: 15 residues. The V gene's germline CDR1 is LGHNA and CDR2 YSLEER. In DNA, the CDR3 is TGCGCCAGCAGCCAAGATGGGGATGGGGTCGGTGGCTACACCTTC. Translated, it gives CASSQDGDGVGGYTF.

CDR3 DNA: TGTGCCAGCAGCCTCCAAACAGGGGCCCAGCAGTACTTC. The encoded protein is CASSLQTGAQQYF. The chain uses TRBV7-2 and TRBJ2-7; 7 bases are a match to TRBD1. The V gene end was trimmed by 5 bases and the J gene end by 8 bases; junction bases not matched to a gene: 9. CDR3 length equals 13 residues. Germline V lookup: CDR1 SGHTA, CDR2 FQGNSA.

V is TRBV7-9 and J is TRBJ1-5, with D perhaps matching TRBD1 (5 bases). The V end lost 5 bases, the J end lost 7 bases, and 12 bases lay between the germline ends. The CDR3 length is 13 residues. CDR1 and CDR2 (germline): SEHNR, FQNEAQ (reference sequence). CDR3 loop: CASSEQGGQPQHF. The DNA for the CDR3 is TGTGCCAGCAGCGAGCAGGGTGGACAGCCCCAGCATTTT.

V is TRBV4-3 and J is TRBJ2-1, with 7 bases lining up with TRBD2. The CDR3 totals 17 residues. Germline CDR1 is LGHNA and CDR2 is YSLEER. V was clipped by 0 bases and J by 0 bases; unmatched bases: 5. CDR3 DNA sequence: TGCGCCAGCAGCCAAGATCTTTCGGGGGGCTCCTACAATGAGCAGTTCTTC. Its translation is CASSQDLSGGSYNEQFF.

This clone was seen a few times. The J gene is TRBJ2-6, the V gene TRBV19; possible D gene TRBD2, 7 bases. The CDR3 is made up of 15 amino acids. Trimming removed 4 bases at V and 2 bases at J, with 9 bases between. Germline-derived CDR1 and CDR2 are LNHDA and SQIVND (reference sequence). The CDR3: CASSTGGAGANVLTF. Here the CDR3 DNA reads TGTGCCAGTAGTACGGGGGGCGCTGGGGCCAACGTCCTGACTTTC.

This chain uses TRBV30 with TRBJ1-1; tentatively, D is TRBD1 (5 bases). The germline V gene has CDR1 GTSNPN and CDR2 SVGIG (reference sequence). This CDR3 region has 13 residues. Trimming pared 4 bases from V and 4 bases from J, leaving 13 bases between. CDR3 in DNA: TGTGCCTGGACCGCGGGGCTAGGCACTGAAGCTTTCTTT. Its translation is CAWTAGLGTEAFF.

The chain is built from TRBV7-9 and TRBJ1-6; D uncertain. Looked up from germline, CDR1 is SEHNR and CDR2 is FQNEAQ (reference sequence). The CDR3 is made up of 13 amino acids. V lost 5 bases to trimming and J lost 8 bases, with 10 bases between them. The CDR3 is CASSQQEDSPLHF. As DNA, the CDR3 is TGTGCCAGCAGCCAACAAGAGGATTCACCCCTCCACTTT.

This clone is a singleton in its sample. V and J are TRBV29-1 and TRBJ2-1, with D tentatively TRBD1 or TRBD2 (6 bases each). Germline loops: CDR1 SQVTM, CDR2 ANQGSEA. The CDR3 contains 14 residues. V was pared by 2 bases and J by 10 bases, with 18 bases between. The CDR3 DNA reads as TGCAGCGTTGAACCTCTTGGGGGGCTAAAGGAGCAGTTCTTC. It codes for CSVEPLGGLKEQFF.

The chain joins TRBV29-1 to TRBJ2-1; 9 bases are a match to TRBD2. The CDR3 length is 15 residues. After removal of 6 bases from V and 0 bases from J, the junction contained 6 bases not matched to a gene. In germline, CDR1 is SQVTM, CDR2 ANQGSEA. The CDR3 coding sequence is TGCAGCGTCGACTCAGCGGGGGGCTCCTACAATGAGCAGTTCTTC. It codes for CSVDSAGGSYNEQFF.

This clone showed up just a few times. The V call is TRBV30, the J call TRBJ1-2; 7 nucleotides align to TRBD1. Germline CDR1 and CDR2: GTSNPN and SVGIG (reference sequence). The CDR3 runs 14 residues. V shed 0 bases, J shed 4 bases, and the junction held 5 bases outside the gene matches. The CDR3 sequence: CAWSVRQGGYGYTF. DNA for the CDR3: TGTGCCTGGAGTGTACGACAGGGAGGCTATGGCTACACCTTC.

The genes are TRBV6-5 and TRBJ1-2; weak D call: TRBD1 (5 bases). The CDR3 has 14 residues. The ends were cut back, 8 bases at V and 4 bases at J, with 17 bases in the middle. CDR1 is MNHEY and CDR2 is SVGAGI in the germline V gene. The CDR3 sequence: CASRQSAGVYGYTF. CDR3 in DNA: TGTGCCAGCCGACAGTCAGCTGGTGTCTATGGCTACACCTTC.

V and J are TRBV5-6 and TRBJ2-3; 10 bases agree with TRBD2. V trimming: 6 bases; J trimming: 6 bases; junction bases outside the gene matches: 7. Looked up from germline, CDR1 is SGHDT and CDR2 is YYEEEE. The CDR3 sequence is 14 residues long. The CDR3 is CASTQASGGDTQYF. The CDR3 DNA sequence: TGTGCCAGCACCCAGGCTAGCGGGGGTGATACGCAGTATTTT.